This T cell receptor (beta chain) was sequenced for a study of long-term antiretroviral therapy in people with HIV. Overall study findings and caveats: Once patients were on ART, diversity went higher but still fell short of transplant donor controls.

This clone was picked up one time. The antigen is unknown. Survey-level resolution applied to immunoSEQ assay v3.0. Data came from immunoSEQ multiplex PCR; TCRdb stores just in-frame clones and leaves some out. The sample carries over 25,000 clones, about 93% recorded once. The CDR3 runs to 11 residues. V lost 7 bases and J 10 bases, leaving 11 bases between the germline ends. Germline lookup yields CDR1 SEHNR and CDR2 FQNEAQ (reference sequence). The specimen comprised unsorted PBMCs, sampled 6.2 years after starting antiretroviral therapy. The sequence derives from a man aged 35 to 55 with HIV. This chain links TRBV7-9 with TRBJ2-1, with D uncertain. CDR3 nucleotide sequence: TGTGCCAGCACTGGAGCCTCCGAGCAGTTCTTC. It is translated as CASTGASEQFF.